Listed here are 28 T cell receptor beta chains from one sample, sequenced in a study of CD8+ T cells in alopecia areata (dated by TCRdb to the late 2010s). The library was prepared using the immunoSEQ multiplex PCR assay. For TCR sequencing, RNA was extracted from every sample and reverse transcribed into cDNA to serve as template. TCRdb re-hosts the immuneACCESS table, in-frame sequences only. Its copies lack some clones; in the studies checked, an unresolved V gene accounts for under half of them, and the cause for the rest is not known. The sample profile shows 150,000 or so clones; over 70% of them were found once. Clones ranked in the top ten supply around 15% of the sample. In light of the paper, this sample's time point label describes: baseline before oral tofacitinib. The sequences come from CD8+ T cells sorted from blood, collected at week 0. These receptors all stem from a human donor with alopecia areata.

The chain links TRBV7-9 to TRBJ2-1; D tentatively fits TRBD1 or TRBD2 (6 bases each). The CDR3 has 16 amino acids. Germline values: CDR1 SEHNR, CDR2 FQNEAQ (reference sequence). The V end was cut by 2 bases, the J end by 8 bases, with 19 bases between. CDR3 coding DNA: TGTGCCAGCAGCTTAAACTGGGGGGCCCTACATGATGAGCAGTTCTTC. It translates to CASSLNWGALHDEQFF.

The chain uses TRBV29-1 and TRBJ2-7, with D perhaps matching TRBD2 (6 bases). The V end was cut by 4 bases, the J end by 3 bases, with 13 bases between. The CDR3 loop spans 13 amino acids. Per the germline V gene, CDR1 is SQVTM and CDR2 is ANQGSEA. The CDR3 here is CSVVGGLSYEQYF. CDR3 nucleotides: TGCAGCGTTGTTGGGGGGTTGAGCTACGAGCAGTACTTC.

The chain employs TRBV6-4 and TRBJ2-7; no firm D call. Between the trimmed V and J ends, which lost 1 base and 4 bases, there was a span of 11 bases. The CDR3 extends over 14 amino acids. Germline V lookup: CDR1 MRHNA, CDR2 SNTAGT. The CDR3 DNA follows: TGTGCCAGCAGTGACTACCGTGTGAAGTACGAGCAGTACTTC. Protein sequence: CASSDYRVKYEQYF.

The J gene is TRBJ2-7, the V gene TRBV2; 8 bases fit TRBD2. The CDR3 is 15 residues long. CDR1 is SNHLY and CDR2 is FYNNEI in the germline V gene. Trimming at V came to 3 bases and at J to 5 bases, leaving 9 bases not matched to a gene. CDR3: CASSDLAGGDHEQYF. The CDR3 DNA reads TGTGCCAGCAGTGATTTGGCGGGAGGTGACCACGAGCAGTACTTC. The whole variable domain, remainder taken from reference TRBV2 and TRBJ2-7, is EPEVTQTPSHQVTQMGQEVILRCVPISNHLYFYWYRQILGQKVEFLVSFYNNEISEKSEIFDDQFSVERPDGSNFTLKIRSTKLEDSAMYFCASSDLAGGDHEQYFGPGTRLTVT.

Here the CDR3 DNA reads TGTGCCAGCAGTGAACGGGACACATCCTACGAGCAGTACTTC. Residues: CASSERDTSYEQYF. The chain joins TRBV6-1 to TRBJ2-7; D is possibly TRBD1 (6 bases). Germline-derived CDR1 and CDR2 are MNHNS and SASEGT. CDR3 length: 14 residues. V was cut by 2 bases and J by 1 base, with 9 bases left in between.

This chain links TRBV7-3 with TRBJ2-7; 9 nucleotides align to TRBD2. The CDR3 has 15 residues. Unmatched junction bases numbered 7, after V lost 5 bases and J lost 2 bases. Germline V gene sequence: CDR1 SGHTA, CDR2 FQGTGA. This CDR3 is CASSPTSGSTYEQYF. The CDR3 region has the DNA TGTGCCAGCAGCCCGACTAGCGGTTCGACCTACGAGCAGTACTTC.

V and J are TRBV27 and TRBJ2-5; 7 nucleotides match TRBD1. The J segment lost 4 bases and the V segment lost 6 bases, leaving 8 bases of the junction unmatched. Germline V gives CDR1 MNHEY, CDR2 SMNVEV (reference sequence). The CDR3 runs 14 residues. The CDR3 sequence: CASSHGTDGETQYF. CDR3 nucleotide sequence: TGTGCCAGCAGCCACGGGACAGATGGAGAGACCCAGTACTTC.

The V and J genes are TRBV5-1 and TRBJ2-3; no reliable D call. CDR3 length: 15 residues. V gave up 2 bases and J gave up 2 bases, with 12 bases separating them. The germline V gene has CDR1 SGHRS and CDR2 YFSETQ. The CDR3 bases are TGCGCCAGCAGCTTCGGCCCATCACACACAGATACGCAGTATTTT. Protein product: CASSFGPSHTDTQYF.

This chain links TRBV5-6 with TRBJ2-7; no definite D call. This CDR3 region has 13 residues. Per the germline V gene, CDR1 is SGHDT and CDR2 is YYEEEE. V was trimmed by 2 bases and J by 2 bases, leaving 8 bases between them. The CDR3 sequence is CASSFGSPYEQYF. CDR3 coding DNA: TGTGCCAGCAGCTTCGGCAGTCCCTACGAGCAGTACTTC.

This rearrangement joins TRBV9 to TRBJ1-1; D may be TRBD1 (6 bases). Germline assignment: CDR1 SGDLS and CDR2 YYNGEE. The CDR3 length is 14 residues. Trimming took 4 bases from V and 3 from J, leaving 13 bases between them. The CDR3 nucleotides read TGTGCCAGCAGCTCCACGGGGGGCGACACTGAAGCTTTCTTT. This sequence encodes CASSSTGGDTEAFF.

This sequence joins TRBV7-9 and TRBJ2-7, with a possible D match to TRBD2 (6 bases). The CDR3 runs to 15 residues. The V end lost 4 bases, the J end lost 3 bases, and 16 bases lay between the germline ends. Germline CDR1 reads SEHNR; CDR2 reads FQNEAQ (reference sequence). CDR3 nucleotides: TGTGCCAGCAGCTGGGGACTGGCTGGGAACTACGAGCAGTACTTC. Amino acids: CASSWGLAGNYEQYF.

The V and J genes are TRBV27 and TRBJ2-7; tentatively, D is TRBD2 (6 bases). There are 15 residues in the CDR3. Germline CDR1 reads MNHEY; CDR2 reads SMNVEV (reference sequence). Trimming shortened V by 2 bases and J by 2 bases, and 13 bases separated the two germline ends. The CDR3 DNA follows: TGTGCCAGCAGTTTAGGAACCGGGGGTCCCTACGAGCAGTACTTC. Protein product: CASSLGTGGPYEQYF.

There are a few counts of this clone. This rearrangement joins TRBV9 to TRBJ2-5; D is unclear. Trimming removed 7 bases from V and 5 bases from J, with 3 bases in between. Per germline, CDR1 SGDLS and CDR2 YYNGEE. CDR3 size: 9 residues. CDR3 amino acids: CASGETQYF. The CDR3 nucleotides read TGTGCCAGCGGGGAGACCCAGTACTTC.

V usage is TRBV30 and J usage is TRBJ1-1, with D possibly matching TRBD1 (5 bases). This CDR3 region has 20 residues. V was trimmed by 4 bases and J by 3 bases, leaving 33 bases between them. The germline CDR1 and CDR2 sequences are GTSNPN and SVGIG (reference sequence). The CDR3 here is CAWTPHGGRAGKWGDTEAFF. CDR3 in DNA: TGTGCCTGGACTCCCCACGGCGGCCGGGCAGGGAAATGGGGGGACACTGAAGCTTTCTTT.

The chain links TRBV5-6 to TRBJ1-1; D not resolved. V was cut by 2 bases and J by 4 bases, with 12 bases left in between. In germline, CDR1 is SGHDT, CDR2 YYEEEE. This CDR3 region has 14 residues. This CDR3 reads CASSFGSWGTEAFF. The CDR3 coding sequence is TGTGCCAGCAGCTTCGGCAGTTGGGGCACTGAAGCTTTCTTT. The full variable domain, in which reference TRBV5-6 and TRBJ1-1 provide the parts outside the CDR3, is DAGVTQSPTHLIKTRGQQVTLRCSPKSGHDTVSWYQQALGQGPQFIFQYYEEEERQRGNFPDRFSGHQFPNYSSELNVNALLLGDSALYLCASSFGSWGTEAFFGQGTRLTVV.

The CDR3: CASSLDWGSYNEQFF. Written as DNA, the CDR3 is TGTGCCAGCAGCTTAGACTGGGGATCCTACAATGAGCAGTTCTTC. The chain combines TRBV7-9 with TRBJ2-1; D uncertain. V lost 1 base to trimming and J lost 1 base, with 8 bases between them. The CDR3 is 15 amino acids. Germline assignment: CDR1 SEHNR and CDR2 FQNEAQ (reference sequence).

The chain's CDR3 is CSARDTVEQFF. As DNA, the CDR3 is TGCAGTGCTAGAGATACGGTAGAGCAGTTCTTC. The chain is built from TRBV20-1 and TRBJ2-1; D gene ambiguous. Germline loops: CDR1 DFQATT, CDR2 SNEGSKA (reference sequence). This CDR3 spans 11 amino acids. V lost 0 bases to trimming and J lost 10 bases, with 7 bases between them.

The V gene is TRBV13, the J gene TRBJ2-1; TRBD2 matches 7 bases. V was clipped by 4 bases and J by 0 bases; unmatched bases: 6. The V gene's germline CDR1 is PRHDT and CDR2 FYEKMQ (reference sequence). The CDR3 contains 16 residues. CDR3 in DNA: TGTGCCAGCAGCTCCAATTCGGGGGGCTCCTACAATGAGCAGTTCTTC. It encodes CASSSNSGGSYNEQFF.

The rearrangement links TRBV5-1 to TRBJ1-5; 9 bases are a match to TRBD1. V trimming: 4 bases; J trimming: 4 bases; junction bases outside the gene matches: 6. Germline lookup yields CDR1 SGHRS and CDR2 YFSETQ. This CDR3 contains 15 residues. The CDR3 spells CASSSGTGNNQPQHF. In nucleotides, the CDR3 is TGCGCCAGCAGCAGCGGGACAGGGAATAATCAGCCCCAGCATTTT.

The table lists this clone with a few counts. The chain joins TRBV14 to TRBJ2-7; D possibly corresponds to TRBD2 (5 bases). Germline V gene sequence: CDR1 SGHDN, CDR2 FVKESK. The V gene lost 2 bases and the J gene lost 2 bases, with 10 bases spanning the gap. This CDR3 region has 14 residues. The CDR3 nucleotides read TGTGCCAGCAGCCAATTTGGGAGTACCTACGAGCAGTACTTC. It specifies CASSQFGSTYEQYF.

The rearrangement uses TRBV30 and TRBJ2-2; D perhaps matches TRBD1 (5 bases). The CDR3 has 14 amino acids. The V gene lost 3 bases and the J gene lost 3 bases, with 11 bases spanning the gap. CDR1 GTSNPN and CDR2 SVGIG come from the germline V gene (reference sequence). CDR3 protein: CAWSARADTGELFF. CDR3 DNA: TGTGCCTGGAGCGCCAGGGCGGACACCGGGGAGCTGTTTTTT. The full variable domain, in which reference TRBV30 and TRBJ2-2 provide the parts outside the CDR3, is SQTIHQWPATLVQPVGSPLSLECTVEGTSNPNLYWYRQAAGRGLQLLFYSVGIGQISSEVPQNLSASRPQDRQFILSSKKLLLSDSGFYLCAWSARADTGELFFGEGSRLTVL.

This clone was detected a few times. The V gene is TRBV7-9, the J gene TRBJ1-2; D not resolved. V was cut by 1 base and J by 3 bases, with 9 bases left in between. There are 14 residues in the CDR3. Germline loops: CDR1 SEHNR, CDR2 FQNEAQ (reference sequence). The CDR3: CASSLETFYYGYTF. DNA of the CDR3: TGTGCCAGCAGCTTAGAGACCTTCTACTATGGCTACACCTTC.

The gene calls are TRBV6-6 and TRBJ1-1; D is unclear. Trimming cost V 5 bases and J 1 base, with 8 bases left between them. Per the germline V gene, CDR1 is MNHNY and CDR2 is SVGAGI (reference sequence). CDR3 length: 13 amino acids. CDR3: CASSAQRNTEAFF. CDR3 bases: TGTGCCAGCAGTGCACAGAGGAACACTGAAGCTTTCTTT.

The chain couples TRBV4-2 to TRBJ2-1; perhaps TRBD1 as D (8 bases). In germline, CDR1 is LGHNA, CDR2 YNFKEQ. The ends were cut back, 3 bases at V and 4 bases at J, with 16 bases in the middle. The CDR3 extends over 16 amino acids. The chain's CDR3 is CASSQEDREGYNEQFF. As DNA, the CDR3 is TGTGCCAGCAGCCAGGAGGACAGGGAGGGATACAATGAGCAGTTCTTC.

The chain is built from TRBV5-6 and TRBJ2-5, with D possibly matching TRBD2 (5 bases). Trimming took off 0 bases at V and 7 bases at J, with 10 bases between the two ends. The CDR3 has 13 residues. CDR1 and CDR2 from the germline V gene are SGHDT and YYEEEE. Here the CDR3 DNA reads TGTGCCAGCAGCTTGGAACCAGGAGGGACCCAGTACTTC. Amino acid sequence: CASSLEPGGTQYF.

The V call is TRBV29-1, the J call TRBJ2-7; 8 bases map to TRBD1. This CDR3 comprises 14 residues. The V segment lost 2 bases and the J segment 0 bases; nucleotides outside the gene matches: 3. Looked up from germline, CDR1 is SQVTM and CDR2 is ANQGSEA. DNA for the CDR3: TGCAGCGTTGAAACAGGGGGAAGCTCCTACGAGCAGTACTTC. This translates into CSVETGGSSYEQYF.

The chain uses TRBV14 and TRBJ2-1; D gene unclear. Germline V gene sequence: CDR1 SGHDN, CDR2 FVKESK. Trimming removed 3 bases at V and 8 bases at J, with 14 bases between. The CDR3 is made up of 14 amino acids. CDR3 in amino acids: CASSQQVARDEQFF. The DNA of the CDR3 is TGTGCCAGCAGCCAGCAGGTTGCTAGGGATGAGCAGTTCTTC.

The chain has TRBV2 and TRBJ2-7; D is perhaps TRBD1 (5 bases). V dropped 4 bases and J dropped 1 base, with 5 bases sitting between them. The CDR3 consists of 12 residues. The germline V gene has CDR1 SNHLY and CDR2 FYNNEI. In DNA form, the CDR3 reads TGTGCCAGCAGTGGGACATCCTACGAGCAGTACTTC. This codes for CASSGTSYEQYF.